The rows below give T cell receptor beta chains drawn from one sample of a study of T cell responses to AZD1222 COVID-19 vaccine. Data came from immunoSEQ multiplex PCR; TCRdb stores just in-frame clones and leaves some out. The sample lists about 86,000 clones; under 95% were seen once. The sample in question was peripheral blood, obtained on day 0 of AZD1222 vaccination. Every receptor here comes from an adult in good health. CDR3s include the opening cysteine and the closing phenylalanine or tryptophan. The D gene is left open where the match is weak. Clone sizes are given selectively: once, few, many, or a class where the clone is expanded.

v_call	j_call	d_call	clone_size	cdr3_nt	cdr3_aa
TRBV30	TRBJ2-1	-	-	TGTGCCTGGGGCCGTGAAAGCTCCTACAATGAGCAGTTCTTC	CAWGRESSYNEQFF
TRBV9	TRBJ2-6	-	-	TGTGCCAGCAGGGGGGTATCACGGGACGTCCTGACTTTC	CASRGVSRDVLTF
TRBV2	TRBJ2-3	TRBD2	-	TGTGCCAGCAGTAGGACTAGCGGCCTTCGCACAGATACGCAGTATTTT	CASSRTSGLRTDTQYF
TRBV6-1	TRBJ2-5	-	-	TGTGCCAGCAGTGAAGGTGGGGCTGCGGGTGAGACCCAGTACTTC	CASSEGGAAGETQYF
TRBV5-6	TRBJ2-1	TRBD2	-	TGTGCCAGCAGCTTGGAACTAGCGGGGCCCAGTTTGCGGTTCTTC	CASSLELAGPSLRFF
TRBV12-3/TRBV12-4	TRBJ1-1	TRBD1	-	TGTGCCAGCAGTTTGGGACAGGGGACGGCGGCTTTCTTT	CASSLGQGTAAFF
TRBV24-1	TRBJ1-5	-	-	TGTGCCACCAGTGATCCCTCCGCAGGGGGCAATCAGCCCCAGCATTTT	CATSDPSAGGNQPQHF
TRBV5-1	TRBJ2-5	TRBD1	-	TGCGCCAGCAGCTTGGAGGGACAGATCTCGGAGACCCAGTACTTC	CASSLEGQISETQYF
TRBV19	TRBJ1-6	-	-	TGTGCCAGTAGCTTTTCTTCTGGATCACCCCTCCACTTT	CASSFSSGSPLHF
TRBV27	TRBJ1-5	-	-	TGTGCCAGCAGAGAGATCGGGGGTAGCAATCAGCCCCAGCATTTT	CASREIGGSNQPQHF
TRBV28	TRBJ2-2	-	once	TGTGCCAGCAGTACCTTCCCCGCGAGCACCGGGGAGCTGTTTTTT	CASSTFPASTGELFF
TRBV5-4	TRBJ2-7	TRBD2	-	TGTGCCAGCAGCAAAGGACTAGCGGGAAGATCCTACGAGCAGTACTTC	CASSKGLAGRSYEQYF
TRBV5-4	TRBJ2-5	-	-	TGTGCCAGCAGCATCAGGGGCGAGGAGACCCAGTACTTC	CASSIRGEETQYF
TRBV11-2	TRBJ1-1	TRBD1	-	TGTGCCAGCAGCTACCCGGGACAGGGGGCCGTTGAAGCTTTCTTT	CASSYPGQGAVEAFF
TRBV7-2	TRBJ1-2	TRBD1	once	TGTGCCAGCAGTACACAGGGACAGACCTATGGCTACACCTTC	CASSTQGQTYGYTF
TRBV28	TRBJ1-1	-	-	TGTGCCAGCAGTATCCCGGTGGACACTGAAGCTTTCTTT	CASSIPVDTEAFF
TRBV4-1	TRBJ1-1	TRBD1	-	TGCGCCAGCAGCCAAGGAAGGGACAGGGTCGACACTGAAGCTTTCTTT	CASSQGRDRVDTEAFF
TRBV2	TRBJ1-2	-	-	TGTGCCAGCAGTGTCAGAGAGGGGACTGGTGGCTACACCTTC	CASSVREGTGGYTF
TRBV7-9	TRBJ1-2	-	-	TGTGCCAGCAGCTTAGCGCTCACGGGCTATGGCTACACCTTC	CASSLALTGYGYTF
TRBV6-5	TRBJ1-2	-	-	TGTGCCAGCAGGGGGCAGTTGAGCTACACCTTC	CASRGQLSYTF
TRBV4-1	TRBJ2-2	-	once	TGCGCCAGCAGCCAACCAGGGGGGGGCGCGAAGGACACCGGGGAGCTGTTTTTT	CASSQPGGGAKDTGELFF
TRBV7-2	TRBJ1-2	TRBD1	-	TGTGCCAGCAGCTTCGGACGGACAGGATTGTATGGCTACACCTTC	CASSFGRTGLYGYTF
TRBV5-1	TRBJ1-2	-	-	TGCGCCAGCCGACCGACAGCAGAGGGGTATGGCTACACCTTC	CASRPTAEGYGYTF
TRBV5-1	TRBJ1-2	TRBD1	-	TGCGCCAGGAAAAACCTGAGGGACAGGGGATATGGCTACACCTTC	CARKNLRDRGYGYTF
TRBV10-3	TRBJ1-1	-	-	TGTGCCATCAGGGACCAGGGGAACACTGAAGCTTTCTTT	CAIRDQGNTEAFF
TRBV29-1	TRBJ2-7	-	-	TGCAGCGTGTCGCAGGGCCACGAGCAGTACTTC	CSVSQGHEQYF
TRBV19	TRBJ2-2	TRBD1	once	TGTGCCGGGAAACAGGGGGCGAACACCGGGGAGCTGTTTTTT	CAGKQGANTGELFF
TRBV10-2	TRBJ2-1	-	-	TGCGCCAGCAGGGACCCCTACAATGAGCAGTTCTTC	CASRDPYNEQFF
TRBV27	TRBJ2-7	-	-	TGTGCCAGCAGTTTATCGACCCTGAGGGGGGAGCAGTACTTC	CASSLSTLRGEQYF
TRBV13	TRBJ1-1	-	-	TGTGCCAGCAGCTTAGGCTTTTCTAGGGCAGCTTTCTTT	CASSLGFSRAAFF
TRBV2	TRBJ2-3	TRBD2	-	TGTGCCAGCAGTCTCAATAGCGGGAAGACAGATACGCAGTATTTT	CASSLNSGKTDTQYF
TRBV27	TRBJ1-5	-	-	TGTGCCAGCAGTTTAATTAGCAATCAGCCCCAGCATTTT	CASSLISNQPQHF
TRBV19	TRBJ2-2	-	-	TGTGCCAGTAGTAAAGGAGGGGGCACATACACCGGGGAGCTGTTTTTT	CASSKGGGTYTGELFF